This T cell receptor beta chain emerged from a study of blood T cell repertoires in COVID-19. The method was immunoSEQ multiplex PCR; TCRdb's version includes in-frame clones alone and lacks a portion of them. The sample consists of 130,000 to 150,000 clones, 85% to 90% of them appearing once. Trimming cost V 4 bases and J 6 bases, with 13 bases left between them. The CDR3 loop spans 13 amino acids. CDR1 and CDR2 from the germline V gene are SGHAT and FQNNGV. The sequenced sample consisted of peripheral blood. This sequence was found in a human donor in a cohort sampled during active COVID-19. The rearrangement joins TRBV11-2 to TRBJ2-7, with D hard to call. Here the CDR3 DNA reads TGTGCCAGCAGCTCCACAACCCATCTCGAGCAGTACTTC. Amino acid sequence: CASSSTTHLEQYF.